This entry concerns a single TCR beta chain. V was trimmed by 0 bases and J by 3 bases, leaving 9 bases between them. Germline V CDR1 and CDR2: SQVTM, ANQGSEA. The CDR3 covers 14 residues. The record originates from a study of blood T cells in healthy people across ages. Next came a second PCR, run for about 7 to 12 cycles, which used a sample-barcoded 5' primer along with a J-beta primer mix. Each sample provided no less than 2.5 million CDR3-containing paired-end reads. TCRdb used MiXCR to reprocess the 5' RACE reads, holding one entry per CDR3 protein. The sample yields roughly 730,000 distinct CDR3 sequences, roughly 56% seen once. Isolation of PBMCs gave at least 6.5 million cells per sample.

The sequenced sample was blood. The receptor was isolated from a middle-aged man in good health. This chain links TRBV29-1 with TRBJ2-1, with no clear D. The CDR3 nucleotides are TGCAGCGTTGAAGAGGGGTCAAACTACAATGAGCAGTTCTTC. This sequence encodes CSVEEGSNYNEQFF.